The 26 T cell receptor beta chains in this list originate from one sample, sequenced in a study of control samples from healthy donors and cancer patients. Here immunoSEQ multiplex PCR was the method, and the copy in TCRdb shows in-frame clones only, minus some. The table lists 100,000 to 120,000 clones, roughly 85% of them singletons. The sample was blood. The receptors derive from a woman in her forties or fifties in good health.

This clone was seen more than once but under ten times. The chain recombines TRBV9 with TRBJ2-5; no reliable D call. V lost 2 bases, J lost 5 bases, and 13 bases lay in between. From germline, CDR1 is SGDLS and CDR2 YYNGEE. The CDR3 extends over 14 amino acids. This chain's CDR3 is CASSVGPLEETQYF. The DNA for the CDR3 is TGTGCCAGCAGCGTTGGACCACTCGAGGAGACCCAGTACTTC. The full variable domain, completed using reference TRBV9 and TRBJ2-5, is DSGVTQTPKHLITATGQRVTLRCSPRSGDLSVYWYQQSLDQGLQFLIQYYNGEERAKGNILERFSAQQFPDLHSELNLSSLELGDSALYFCASSVGPLEETQYFGPGTRLLVL.

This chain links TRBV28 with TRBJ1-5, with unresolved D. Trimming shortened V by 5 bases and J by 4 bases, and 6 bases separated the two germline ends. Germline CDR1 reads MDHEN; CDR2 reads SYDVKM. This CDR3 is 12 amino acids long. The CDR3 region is CASSLPNQPQHF. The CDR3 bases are TGTGCCAGCAGTCTACCTAATCAGCCCCAGCATTTT.

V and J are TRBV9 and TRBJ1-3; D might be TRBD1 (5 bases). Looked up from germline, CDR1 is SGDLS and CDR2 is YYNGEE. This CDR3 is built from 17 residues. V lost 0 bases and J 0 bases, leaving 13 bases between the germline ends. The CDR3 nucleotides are TGTGCCAGCAGCGTAGGTGGGGGGGAAATCTCTGGAAACACCATATATTTT. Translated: CASSVGGGEISGNTIYF.

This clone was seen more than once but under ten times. The CDR3 spells CASSRDKTTGELFF. In nucleotides, the CDR3 is TGTGCCAGCAGCCGGGACAAAACGACCGGGGAGCTGTTTTTT. The chain couples TRBV2 to TRBJ2-2, with D maybe TRBD1 (6 bases). This CDR3 contains 14 residues. With 6 bases removed from V and 5 bases from J, the gap between germline ends came to 13 bases. CDR1 is SNHLY and CDR2 is FYNNEI in the germline V gene.

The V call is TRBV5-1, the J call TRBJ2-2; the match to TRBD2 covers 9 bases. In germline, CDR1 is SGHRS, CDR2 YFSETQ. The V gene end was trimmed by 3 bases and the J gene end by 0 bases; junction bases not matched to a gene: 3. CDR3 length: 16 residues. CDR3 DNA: TGCGCCAGCAGCTGGACTAGCGTTTCGAACACCGGGGAGCTGTTTTTT. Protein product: CASSWTSVSNTGELFF.

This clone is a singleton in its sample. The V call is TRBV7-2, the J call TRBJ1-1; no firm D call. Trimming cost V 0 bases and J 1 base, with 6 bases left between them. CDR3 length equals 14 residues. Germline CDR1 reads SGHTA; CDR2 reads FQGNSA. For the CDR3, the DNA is TGTGCCAGCAGCTTAGCGCGGGGGAACACTGAAGCTTTCTTT. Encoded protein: CASSLARGNTEAFF.

The CDR3: CASSYSSRGGMSYNEQFF. CDR3 nucleotide sequence: TGTGCCAGCAGTTACTCGAGCCGGGGAGGGATGTCCTACAATGAGCAGTTCTTC. The chain links TRBV6-2 or TRBV6-3 to TRBJ2-1; 7 bases match TRBD2. Per the germline V gene, CDR1 is MNHEY and CDR2 is SVGEGT. V lost 0 bases, J lost 1 base, and 9 bases stayed unmatched. CDR3 length: 18 residues.

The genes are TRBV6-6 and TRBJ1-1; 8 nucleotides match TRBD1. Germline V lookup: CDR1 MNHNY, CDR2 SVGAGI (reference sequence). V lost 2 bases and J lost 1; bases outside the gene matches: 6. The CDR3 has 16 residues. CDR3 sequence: CASSYPPGTGNTEAFF. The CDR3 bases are TGTGCCAGCAGTTACCCACCCGGGACAGGGAACACTGAAGCTTTCTTT.

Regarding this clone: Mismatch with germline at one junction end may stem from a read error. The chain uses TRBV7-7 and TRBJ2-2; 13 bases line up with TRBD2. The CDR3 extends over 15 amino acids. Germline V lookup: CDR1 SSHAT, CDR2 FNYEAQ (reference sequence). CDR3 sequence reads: CASSGGLAGTGELFF. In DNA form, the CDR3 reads TGTGCTAGCAGCGGGGGACTAGCGGGAACCGGGGAGCTGTTTTTT.

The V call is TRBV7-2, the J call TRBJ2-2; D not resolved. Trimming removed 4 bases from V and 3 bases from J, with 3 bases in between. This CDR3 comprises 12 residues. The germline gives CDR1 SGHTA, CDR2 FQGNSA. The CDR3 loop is CASSSDTGELFF. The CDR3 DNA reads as TGTGCCAGCAGCTCAGACACCGGGGAGCTGTTTTTT.

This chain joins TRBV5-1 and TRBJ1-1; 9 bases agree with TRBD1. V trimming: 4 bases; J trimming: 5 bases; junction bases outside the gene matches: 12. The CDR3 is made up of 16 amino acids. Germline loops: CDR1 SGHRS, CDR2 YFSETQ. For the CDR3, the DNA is TGCGCCAGCAGCCCAAGACCCCGGGACAGGGTAACTGAAGCTTTCTTT. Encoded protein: CASSPRPRDRVTEAFF.

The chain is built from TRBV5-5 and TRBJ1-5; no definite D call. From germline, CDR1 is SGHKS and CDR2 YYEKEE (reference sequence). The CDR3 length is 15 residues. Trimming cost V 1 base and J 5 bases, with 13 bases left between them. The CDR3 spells CASSLSWAADQPQHF. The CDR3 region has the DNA TGTGCCAGCAGCTTGAGCTGGGCAGCAGATCAGCCCCAGCATTTT.

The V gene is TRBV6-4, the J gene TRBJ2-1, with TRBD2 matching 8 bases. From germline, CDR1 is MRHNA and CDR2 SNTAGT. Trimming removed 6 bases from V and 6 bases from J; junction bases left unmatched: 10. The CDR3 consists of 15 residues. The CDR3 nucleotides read TGTGCCAGCAGCGAATCCGGGACTAGGTTCAATGAGCAGTTCTTC. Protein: CASSESGTRFNEQFF.

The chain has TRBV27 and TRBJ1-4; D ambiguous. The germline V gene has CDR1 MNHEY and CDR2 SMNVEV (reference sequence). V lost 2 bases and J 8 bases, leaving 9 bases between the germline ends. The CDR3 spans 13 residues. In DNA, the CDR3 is TGTGCCAGCAGTTTAAGGGTGGGCGAAAAACTGTTTTTT. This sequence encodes CASSLRVGEKLFF.

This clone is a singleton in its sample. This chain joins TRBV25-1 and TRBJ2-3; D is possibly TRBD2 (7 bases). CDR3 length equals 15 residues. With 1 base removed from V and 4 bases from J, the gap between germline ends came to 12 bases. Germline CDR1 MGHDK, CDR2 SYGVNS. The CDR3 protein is CASSESTGRADTQYF. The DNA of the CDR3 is TGTGCCAGCAGTGAATCTACAGGGAGGGCAGATACGCAGTATTTT.

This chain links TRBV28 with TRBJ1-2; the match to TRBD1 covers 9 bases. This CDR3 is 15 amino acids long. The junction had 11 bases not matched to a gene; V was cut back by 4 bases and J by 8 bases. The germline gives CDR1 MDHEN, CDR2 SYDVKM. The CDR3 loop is CASSSPGQGLWGYTF. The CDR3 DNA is TGTGCCAGCAGTTCCCCGGGACAGGGACTATGGGGCTACACCTTC.

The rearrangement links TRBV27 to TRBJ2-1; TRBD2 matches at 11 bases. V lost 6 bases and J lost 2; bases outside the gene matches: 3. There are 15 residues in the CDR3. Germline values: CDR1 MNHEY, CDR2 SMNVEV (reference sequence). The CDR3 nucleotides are TGTGCCAGCAGCATGACTAGCGGGGCCTACAATGAGCAGTTCTTC. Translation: CASSMTSGAYNEQFF.

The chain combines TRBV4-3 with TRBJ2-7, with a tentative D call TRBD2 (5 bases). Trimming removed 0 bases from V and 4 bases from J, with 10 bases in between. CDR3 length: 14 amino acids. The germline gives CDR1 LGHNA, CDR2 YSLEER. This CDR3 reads CASSQEWGEYEQYF. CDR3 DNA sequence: TGCGCCAGCAGCCAAGAATGGGGAGAATACGAGCAGTACTTC.

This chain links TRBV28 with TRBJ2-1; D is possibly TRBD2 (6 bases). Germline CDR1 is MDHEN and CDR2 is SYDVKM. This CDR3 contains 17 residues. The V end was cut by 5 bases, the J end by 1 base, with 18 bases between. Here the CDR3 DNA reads TGTGCCAGCAGTCCCATCGGGAGAGGGGAGTCCTACAATGAGCAGTTCTTC. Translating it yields CASSPIGRGESYNEQFF.

CDR3 DNA sequence: TGTGCCAGCAGCAGGACAAACACTGAAGCTTTCTTT. Its protein product is CASSRTNTEAFF. The chain joins TRBV7-9 to TRBJ1-1, with a possible D match to TRBD1 (5 bases). CDR3 length: 12 residues. Germline CDR1 and CDR2: SEHNR and FQNEAQ (reference sequence). The V and J ends lost 5 bases and 2 bases respectively, with 6 bases between them.

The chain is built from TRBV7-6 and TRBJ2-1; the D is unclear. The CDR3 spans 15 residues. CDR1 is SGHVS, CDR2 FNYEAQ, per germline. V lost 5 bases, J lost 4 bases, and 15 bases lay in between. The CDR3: CASSPRALLYNEQFF. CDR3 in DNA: TGTGCCAGCAGCCCTAGGGCCCTATTATACAATGAGCAGTTCTTC.

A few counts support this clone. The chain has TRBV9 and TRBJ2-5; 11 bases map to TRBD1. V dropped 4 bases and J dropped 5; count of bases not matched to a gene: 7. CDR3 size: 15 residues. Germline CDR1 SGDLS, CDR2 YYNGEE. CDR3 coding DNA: TGTGCCAGCAGCCCCAGGACAGGGGGCTCGGAGACCCAGTACTTC. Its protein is CASSPRTGGSETQYF. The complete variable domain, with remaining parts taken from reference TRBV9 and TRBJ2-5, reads DSGVTQTPKHLITATGQRVTLRCSPRSGDLSVYWYQQSLDQGLQFLIQYYNGEERAKGNILERFSAQQFPDLHSELNLSSLELGDSALYFCASSPRTGGSETQYFGPGTRLLVL.

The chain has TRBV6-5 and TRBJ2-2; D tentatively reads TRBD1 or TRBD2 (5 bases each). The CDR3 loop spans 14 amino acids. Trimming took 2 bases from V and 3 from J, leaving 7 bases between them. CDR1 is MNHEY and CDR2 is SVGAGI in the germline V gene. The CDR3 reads CASSYGGDTGELFF. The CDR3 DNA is TGTGCCAGCAGTTACGGGGGAGACACCGGGGAGCTGTTTTTT.

CDR3 sequence (DNA): TGCAGTGCTAGTATCTGGGGGCAACAGGAAAAACTGTTTTTT. It yields the protein CSASIWGQQEKLFF. The chain joins TRBV20-1 to TRBJ1-4, with D possibly being TRBD1 (6 bases). This CDR3 spans 14 amino acids. The V end was cut by 3 bases, the J end by 8 bases, with 16 bases between. Germline lookup yields CDR1 DFQATT and CDR2 SNEGSKA (reference sequence).

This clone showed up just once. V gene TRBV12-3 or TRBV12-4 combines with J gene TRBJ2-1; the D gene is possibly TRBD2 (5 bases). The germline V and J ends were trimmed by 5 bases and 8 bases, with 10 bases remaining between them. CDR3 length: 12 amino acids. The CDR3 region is CASSGGGDEQFF. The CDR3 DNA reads TGTGCCAGCAGTGGAGGTGGGGATGAGCAGTTCTTC.

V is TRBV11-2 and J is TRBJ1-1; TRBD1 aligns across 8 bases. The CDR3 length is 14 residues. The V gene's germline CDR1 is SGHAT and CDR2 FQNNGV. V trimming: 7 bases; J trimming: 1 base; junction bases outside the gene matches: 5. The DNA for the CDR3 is TGTGCCAGCACACGAGACAGGGGGAACACTGAAGCTTTCTTT. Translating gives CASTRDRGNTEAFF.